The source of this T cell receptor beta chain is a study of cytomegalovirus exposure and HLA in healthy donors. Primers included in the PCR were 60 Vbeta and 13 Jbeta primers. Data came from immunoSEQ multiplex PCR; TCRdb stores just in-frame clones and leaves some out. The data show 90,000 to 120,000 clones, with roughly 82% seen just once and roughly 1.2% held by the top ten. Study findings and constraints: Most TCR sequences were seen very rarely across donors, but some public TCRs occurred in many. Productive status was seen about 90% or about 30% of the time for most TCR beta V segments in an earlier analysis.

Though probably carrying unrecorded immune exposures, donors were nominally healthy at sampling. Comment on this clone: Its antigen is unknown.

The sequencing sample was made of PBMCs. This clonotype originated in a woman aged 18-35 years in good health and CMV-seronegative.

CDR3 amino acids: CSGGGRLTYEQYF. Here the CDR3 DNA reads TGCAGCGGGGGGGGACGTTTAACCTACGAGCAGTACTTC. The rearrangement uses TRBV29-1 and TRBJ2-5, with 7 positions matching TRBD2. The J call may be wrong; the DNA end is better matched by TRBJ2-7. The CDR3 covers 13 residues. Germline CDR1 reads SQVTM; CDR2 reads ANQGSEA.